These 26 T cell receptor beta chains came from one sample sequenced in a study of blood T cell repertoires in COVID-19. Some clones are missing from TCRdb's copy, which holds only in-frame ones; the method was immunoSEQ multiplex PCR. Of about 210,000 clones in the sample, around 80% are singletons; the top ten hold about 7.4%. The material sequenced was peripheral blood. The receptor set was obtained from a woman aged 50 to 65 with acute or convalescent COVID-19.

This clone showed up just once. The chain combines TRBV3-1 (or the pseudogene TRBV3-2) with TRBJ2-3, with TRBD2 identical over 9 bases. This CDR3 region has 17 residues. The V gene end was trimmed by 1 base and the J gene end by 2 bases; junction bases not matched to a gene: 7. Germline-derived CDR1 and CDR2 are LGHDT and YNNKEL (reference sequence). CDR3 bases: TGTGCCAGCAGCCAAGTGACTAGCGGATTAGCCACAGATACGCAGTATTTT. Its translation is CASSQVTSGLATDTQYF.

The V gene is TRBV9, the J gene TRBJ2-2; D call uncertain. In germline, CDR1 is SGDLS, CDR2 YYNGEE. The CDR3 runs 17 residues. V dropped 4 bases and J dropped 0 bases, with 16 bases sitting between them. CDR3 sequence reads: CASSREARPTNTGELFF. CDR3 coding DNA: TGTGCCAGCAGCCGAGAGGCCCGACCCACGAACACCGGGGAGCTGTTTTTT. Full variable domain (missing parts from reference TRBV9 and TRBJ2-2): DSGVTQTPKHLITATGQRVTLRCSPRSGDLSVYWYQQSLDQGLQFLIQYYNGEERAKGNILERFSAQQFPDLHSELNLSSLELGDSALYFCASSREARPTNTGELFFGEGSRLTVL.

The chain has TRBV9 and TRBJ2-1; 12 bases fit TRBD2. The germline V gene has CDR1 SGDLS and CDR2 YYNGEE. This CDR3 comprises 16 residues. The V and J ends lost 4 bases and 7 bases, in that order; junction bases with no gene match: 9. CDR3 protein: CASSPILAGGPNEQFF. CDR3 coding DNA: TGTGCCAGCAGCCCAATCCTAGCGGGAGGGCCAAATGAGCAGTTCTTC. Full variable domain (missing parts from reference TRBV9 and TRBJ2-1): DSGVTQTPKHLITATGQRVTLRCSPRSGDLSVYWYQQSLDQGLQFLIQYYNGEERAKGNILERFSAQQFPDLHSELNLSSLELGDSALYFCASSPILAGGPNEQFFGPGTRLTVL.

The gene calls are TRBV28 and TRBJ1-2; D call uncertain. The CDR3 has 14 amino acids. CDR1 and CDR2 (germline): MDHEN, SYDVKM. V was clipped by 4 bases and J by 5 bases, with 14 bases between them. The CDR3 DNA sequence: TGTGCCAGCAGTTCCGCAGAAGCGGGATATGGCTACACCTTC. Encoded protein: CASSSAEAGYGYTF.

The V and J genes are TRBV30 and TRBJ1-2, with D unclear. The CDR3 has 13 amino acids. Deletions cut 5 bases from V and 4 bases from J, with 14 bases between. Germline CDR1 GTSNPN, CDR2 SVGIG (reference sequence). The CDR3 coding sequence is TGTGCCTGGGACCCAACGGGTGGCTATGGCTACACCTTC. Encoded protein: CAWDPTGGYGYTF. The complete variable domain, with remaining parts taken from reference TRBV30 and TRBJ1-2, reads SQTIHQWPATLVQPVGSPLSLECTVEGTSNPNLYWYRQAAGRGLQLLFYSVGIGQISSEVPQNLSASRPQDRQFILSSKKLLLSDSGFYLCAWDPTGGYGYTFGSGTRLTVV.

J is TRBJ2-1 and V is TRBV11-1; 12 bases agree with TRBD2. The CDR3 runs 16 residues. Germline V gene sequence: CDR1 SGHAT, CDR2 FQDESV (reference sequence). The V segment lost 5 bases and the J segment 4 bases; nucleotides outside the gene matches: 6. CDR3 DNA: TGTGCCAGCAGCCTGAGACTAGCGGGAGTGTACAATGAGCAGTTCTTC. Residues: CASSLRLAGVYNEQFF.

The chain recombines TRBV9 with TRBJ2-1, with 7 positions matching TRBD2. The CDR3 consists of 14 residues. V dropped 4 bases and J dropped 3; count of bases not matched to a gene: 4. Germline CDR1 reads SGDLS; CDR2 reads YYNGEE. The CDR3 loop is CASSPASGYNEQFF. DNA for the CDR3: TGTGCCAGCAGCCCCGCTAGCGGCTACAATGAGCAGTTCTTC.

V gene TRBV18 combines with J gene TRBJ1-6; D might be TRBD1 (5 bases). With 3 bases removed from V and 10 bases from J, the gap between germline ends came to 13 bases. The CDR3 runs to 14 residues. Germline CDR1 reads KGHSH; CDR2 reads LQKENI. This CDR3 is CASSPARANSPLHF. CDR3 DNA: TGTGCCAGCTCACCTGCCAGGGCCAACTCACCCCTCCACTTT.

This rearrangement joins TRBV19 to TRBJ2-2, with 7 bases identical to TRBD2. Trimming removed 2 bases from V and 16 bases from J; junction bases left unmatched: 13. The CDR3 loop spans 14 amino acids. Germline V gene lookup returns CDR1 LNHDA and CDR2 SQIVND (reference sequence). This chain's CDR3 is CASSIKAGLTAGFF. Here the CDR3 DNA reads TGTGCCAGTAGTATAAAAGCGGGACTGACGGCGGGGTTTTTT.

The chain recombines TRBV10-3 with TRBJ2-3; 13 bases agree with TRBD2. This CDR3 has 20 amino acids. The junction had 12 bases not matched to a gene; V was cut back by 0 bases and J by 3 bases. The germline gives CDR1 ENHRY, CDR2 SYGVKD. For the CDR3, the DNA is TGTGCCATCAGTGAGTCAAGGCAGGGACTAGCGGGAAGCTCAACAGATACGCAGTATTTT. Its translation is CAISESRQGLAGSSTDTQYF.

The rearrangement uses TRBV7-2 and TRBJ1-4; 7 nucleotides match TRBD1. V lost 4 bases and J lost 6; bases outside the gene matches: 11. This CDR3 spans 16 amino acids. Per the germline V gene, CDR1 is SGHTA and CDR2 is FQGNSA. The CDR3 reads CASSSIPGQRYEKLFF. CDR3 DNA: TGTGCCAGCAGCTCAATTCCGGGACAGCGGTATGAAAAACTGTTTTTT.

The chain is built from TRBV4-2 and TRBJ2-2, with 7 positions matching TRBD1. From germline, CDR1 is LGHNA and CDR2 YNFKEQ. This CDR3 region has 15 residues. With 0 bases clipped from V and 7 bases from J, the junction kept 5 bases outside the gene matches. CDR3 in amino acids: CASSQDQGDIGELFF. DNA for the CDR3: TGTGCCAGCAGCCAAGACCAGGGGGATATCGGGGAGCTGTTTTTT.

Written as DNA, the CDR3 is TGTGCCAGCCACAAAAACTCCTACAATGAGCAGTTCTTC. Translation gives CASHKNSYNEQFF. V is TRBV28 and J is TRBJ2-1, with D unresolved. CDR1 is MDHEN, CDR2 SYDVKM, per germline. V shed 8 bases and J shed 0 bases, with 8 bases lying between them. The CDR3 spans 13 residues.

This sequence joins TRBV12-5 and TRBJ1-3; 7 bases agree with TRBD1. The length of the CDR3 is 15 residues. The ends lost 5 bases at V and 1 base at J; junction bases unmatched: 5. CDR1 and CDR2 from the germline V gene are LGHNT and FRNRAP. The CDR3: CASGPTGFSGNTIYF. The DNA of the CDR3 is TGTGCTAGTGGTCCGACAGGGTTTTCTGGAAACACCATATATTTT.

This chain uses TRBV3-1 (or the pseudogene TRBV3-2) with TRBJ2-7, with 9 bases that match TRBD1. V lost 7 bases to trimming and J lost 5 bases; unmatched junction nucleotides: 9. Per germline, CDR1 LGHDT and CDR2 YNNKEL (reference sequence). The CDR3 sequence is 14 residues long. The CDR3 bases are TGTGCCAGCAACCGGCGGGGACAGGGCGACGAGCAGTACTTC. Protein sequence: CASNRRGQGDEQYF.

This clone was seen once. The rearrangement uses TRBV6-6 and TRBJ1-1; D is unresolved. V shed 3 bases and J shed 1 base, with 9 bases lying between them. There are 14 residues in the CDR3. Germline V lookup: CDR1 MNHNY, CDR2 SVGAGI (reference sequence). The CDR3 sequence is CASSYVGENTEAFF. CDR3 DNA sequence: TGTGCCAGCAGTTATGTCGGAGAGAACACTGAAGCTTTCTTT.

This clone was recorded once. The CDR3: CASSPIGLAGVGEQYF. In nucleotides, the CDR3 is TGTGCCAGCAGCCCTATAGGACTAGCGGGAGTCGGCGAGCAGTACTTC. J is TRBJ2-7 and V is TRBV9; 13 bases line up with TRBD2. Trimming removed 4 bases from V and 6 bases from J; junction bases left unmatched: 10. In germline, CDR1 is SGDLS, CDR2 YYNGEE. The CDR3 totals 16 residues.

The chain carries TRBV27 and TRBJ2-1, with D maybe TRBD2 (6 bases). Germline CDR1 and CDR2: MNHEY and SMNVEV (reference sequence). The CDR3 covers 14 residues. Trimming pared 0 bases from V and 8 bases from J, leaving 11 bases between. The CDR3 sequence: CASSLSPGGDEQFF. DNA for the CDR3: TGTGCCAGCAGTTTATCGCCTGGAGGGGATGAGCAGTTCTTC.

The V and J genes are TRBV27 and TRBJ2-2, with D perhaps TRBD1 (6 bases). V lost 6 bases and J 5 bases, leaving 10 bases between the germline ends. The CDR3 spans 13 residues. The germline V gene has CDR1 MNHEY and CDR2 SMNVEV (reference sequence). The CDR3 DNA follows: TGTGCCAGCAGGCAGGGGTTGACCGGGGAGCTGTTTTTT. Translated: CASRQGLTGELFF.

The chain employs TRBV7-2 and TRBJ2-1; D is unresolved. Germline V CDR1 and CDR2: SGHTA, FQGNSA. This CDR3 has 13 amino acids. Trimming removed 2 bases at V and 6 bases at J, with 8 bases between. The CDR3 region has the DNA TGTGCCAGCAGCTTAAGCCGCTCCAATGAGCAGTTCTTC. Protein sequence: CASSLSRSNEQFF.

The rearrangement links TRBV6-5 to TRBJ2-1; 12 nucleotides match TRBD2. From germline, CDR1 is MNHEY and CDR2 SVGAGI. The V and J ends lost 6 bases and 6 bases, in that order; junction bases with no gene match: 6. This CDR3 has 15 amino acids. The CDR3 sequence is CASSLTSGRLNEQFF. The DNA of the CDR3 is TGTGCCAGCAGCCTGACTAGCGGGAGACTCAATGAGCAGTTCTTC.

This rearrangement joins TRBV5-1 to TRBJ2-3; the match to TRBD1 covers 11 bases. The CDR3 length is 17 residues. V lost 2 bases, J lost 7 bases, and 12 bases stayed unmatched. Germline CDR1 reads SGHRS; CDR2 reads YFSETQ. CDR3 loop: CASSFSRLGTGGNTQYF. The CDR3, as DNA: TGCGCCAGCAGCTTCAGCCGTCTCGGGACAGGGGGGAATACGCAGTATTTT. Complete variable domain (other parts from reference TRBV5-1 and TRBJ2-3): KAGVTQTPRYLIKTRGQQVTLSCSPISGHRSVSWYQQTPGQGLQFLFEYFSETQRNKGNFPGRFSGRQFSNSRSEMNVSTLELGDSALYLCASSFSRLGTGGNTQYFGPGTRLTVL.

The DNA for the CDR3 is TGTGCCAGTAGGGACTCGAGTCTCCGGGGTGAGCAGTTCTTC. Its protein is CASRDSSLRGEQFF. The chain combines TRBV19 with TRBJ2-1; D possibly corresponds to TRBD2 (5 bases). V lost 6 bases to trimming and J lost 9 bases, with 18 bases between them. Germline CDR1 reads LNHDA; CDR2 reads SQIVND (reference sequence). This CDR3 comprises 14 residues.

The J gene is TRBJ2-1, the V gene TRBV7-3; maybe TRBD1 (6 bases). The CDR3 runs to 12 residues. Trimming took 5 bases from V and 8 from J, leaving 10 bases between them. Germline V gene sequence: CDR1 SGHTA, CDR2 FQGTGA. CDR3 sequence reads: CASSHPGDEQFF. In nucleotides, the CDR3 is TGTGCCAGCAGCCACCCAGGGGATGAGCAGTTCTTC.

The J gene is TRBJ2-1, the V gene TRBV10-3, with TRBD2 matching 9 bases. Germline values: CDR1 ENHRY, CDR2 SYGVKD. Trimming took 5 bases from V and 1 from J; bases not matched to a gene: 6. This CDR3 is built from 16 residues. In nucleotides, the CDR3 is TGTGCCATCAGTTCAACTAGCGGGCTTTCCTACAATGAGCAGTTCTTC. It codes for CAISSTSGLSYNEQFF.

This clone was counted a single time. The chain carries TRBV5-4 and TRBJ1-2; TRBD1 agrees at 11 bases. This CDR3 contains 17 residues. Germline loops: CDR1 SGHNT, CDR2 YYREEE (reference sequence). V trimming: 3 bases; J trimming: 4 bases; junction bases outside the gene matches: 11. The CDR3: CASSYGQGAHSAYGYTF. The CDR3 coding sequence is TGTGCCAGCAGCTACGGACAGGGGGCGCATAGCGCCTATGGCTACACCTTC.